This TCR beta chain was identified during a study of blood T cell repertoires in COVID-19. Whole-study context: There were acute and convalescent COVID-19 samples, and they came from the United States, Italy and Spain.

The CDR3 covers 16 residues. Germline V gives CDR1 MNHEY, CDR2 SVGEGT. V lost 6 bases to trimming and J lost 4 bases; unmatched junction nucleotides: 11. As originally analysed: Reference gene primer amplification in the assay estimated nucleated cell counts. Here immunoSEQ multiplex PCR was the method, and the copy in TCRdb shows in-frame clones only, minus some. Clonal size and the V and J genes are those of that table, whereas D and trimming came from the DNA. Seen here are about 120,000 clones, about four fifths observed once, and the top ten hold 37%. This sequence originates from a man between 40 and 49 years old with active or convalescent COVID-19. The source material was peripheral blood. V is TRBV6-2 or TRBV6-3 and J is TRBJ2-2, with 7 positions matching TRBD2. The CDR3 nucleotides are TGTGCCAGCAGCCACCCCGGGACGGGGGGCACCGGGGAGCTGTTTTTT. This codes for CASSHPGTGGTGELFF.